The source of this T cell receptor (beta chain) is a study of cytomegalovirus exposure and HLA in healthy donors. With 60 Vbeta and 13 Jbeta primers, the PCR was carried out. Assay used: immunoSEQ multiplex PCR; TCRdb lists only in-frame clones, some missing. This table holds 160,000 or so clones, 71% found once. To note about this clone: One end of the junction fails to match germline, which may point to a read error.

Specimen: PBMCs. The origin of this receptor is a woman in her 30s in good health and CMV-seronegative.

The CDR3, as DNA: TGCCAAGCGGGGTCTTACCAAGAGACCCAGTACTTC. Translation gives CQAGSYQETQYF. V and J are TRBV2 and TRBJ2-5; 7 bases match TRBD2. Germline V lookup: CDR1 SNHLY, CDR2 FYNNEI. The CDR3 contains 12 residues.